The sample holds a few counts of the clone carrying this TCR beta chain. The antigen remains undetermined. The data stem from a study of radiation and T cells in renal cell carcinoma. Points from the study as a whole: From baseline, blood top tumor clonotypes peaked at 2 weeks post-radiation.

Specified time point: blood 4 weeks post-SBRT, at nephrectomy. Treatment indicated: 15 Gy SBRT to primary tumor, nephrectomy 4 weeks later. Nephrectomy followed 15 Gy stereotactic body radiation by 4 weeks. Blood was sampled at baseline, 2 weeks and 4 weeks after SBRT. The patient's renal cell carcinoma had clear cell pathology. TCRdb's copy holds only in-frame clones and misses some; the assay was immunoSEQ multiplex PCR. The data contain roughly 64,000 clones, 60% to 85% of them singletons. The CDR3 has 15 residues. Trimming removed 5 bases from V and 5 bases from J, with 16 bases in between. In germline, CDR1 is MNHEY, CDR2 SMNVEV (reference sequence).

J is TRBJ2-1 and V is TRBV27; weak D call: TRBD2 (6 bases). The sequence was collected from a man aged 55-75 years with renal cell carcinoma. Material: blood, obtained from a patient whose treatment included radiotherapy and nephrectomy. The CDR3 sequence: CASSLGLPPDNEQFF. The CDR3, as DNA: TGTGCCAGCAGTCTGGGACTGCCCCCTGACAATGAGCAGTTCTTC.